This entry features one T cell receptor beta chain sequence. The antigen is undetermined. With 0 bases removed from V and 2 bases from J, the gap between germline ends came to 6 bases. The CDR3 has 15 amino acids. Germline V gene lookup returns CDR1 SGDLS and CDR2 YYNGEE. This record belongs to a study of T cell responses to AZD1222 COVID-19 vaccine. General study points: Repertoires were collected only later (after the peak T cell response had occurred). The study found vaccine-associated CD4 TCRs spanning spike, dominant at 160-218 and 743-854. The number of AZD1222 recipients seropositive at baseline was only five to seven. Donors skewed white British and female; clonal diversity was possibly underestimated.

Profiled with immunoSEQ multiplex PCR; TCRdb holds only in-frame clones, not every one. Of approximately 91,000 clones detected, less than 95% appear once; the ten largest clones hold less than 35%. The rearrangement links TRBV9 to TRBJ2-6; D is undetermined. Sequences were derived from peripheral blood, sampled 28 days after the second AZD1222 dose. The sequence was obtained from an adult who received the AZD1222 COVID-19 vaccine. The CDR3 bases are TGTGCCAGCAGCGTAGAGGACGCTGGGGCCAACGTCCTGACTTTC. Protein: CASSVEDAGANVLTF.